This TCR beta chain came from a study of shared clonotypes between healthy human individuals. Profiled with immunoSEQ multiplex PCR; TCRdb holds only in-frame clones, not every one. The top ten clones hold around 0.47% of a sample with about 1 million clones, more than 75% of them seen once. J was trimmed by 5 bases and V by 5 bases; bases with no gene match: 8. The CDR3 sequence is 16 residues long. CDR1 and CDR2 (germline): MNHEY, SMNVEV (reference sequence). The chain joins TRBV27 to TRBJ2-1, with 11 bases identical to TRBD2. Sequenced sample: memory CD4+ T cells from PBMCs. Subset described: CD45RA-negative fraction. The source of this sequence is a man aged 18 to 30 in good health. Some clones in this sample may be carry-over from other donors' samples. CDR3 nucleotide sequence: TGTGCCAGCAGTCTCCGGCTAGCGGGAGGCAACAATGAGCAGTTCTTC. This gives the protein CASSLRLAGGNNEQFF.